This T cell receptor (beta chain) was retrieved from a study of shared clonotypes between healthy human individuals. Turning to the study itself: Aged between 18 and 49, the donors were a couple of women and a few men. Findings of the study overall: For sorted subsets, rarefaction showed incomplete sequencing despite large depth.

Clones were read by immunoSEQ multiplex PCR, and TCRdb kept only the in-frame ones, dropping some. The table records a few million clones, more than 90% of them present only once. Germline-derived CDR1 and CDR2 are KGHSH and LQKENI. With 1 base removed from V and 1 base from J, the gap between germline ends came to 8 bases. This CDR3 is built from 15 residues. As for this clone: Its antigen remains unknown.

V and J are TRBV18 and TRBJ1-3; D remains unclear. The sample was naive CD4+ T cells sorted from blood. Subset in this sample: CD45RA+ positively selected. The TCR comes from a man aged 18 to 29 in good health. CDR3 protein: CASSPLAESGNTIYF. The CDR3 DNA reads TGTGCCAGCTCACCACTGGCGGAGTCTGGAAACACCATATATTTT.